Ten or more counts support the clone carrying this TCR beta chain. Its antigen remains unidentified. These data come from a study of early T cells in non-severe SARS-CoV-2 infection. Study summary: Unsorted whole-blood RNA was sequenced in bulk, leaving chains unpaired. Study findings and constraints: Missing private and CD4 specificities, VDJdb matching favored anti-spike CD8 responses.

Trimming cost V 0 bases and J 0 bases, with 15 bases left between them. This CDR3 has 17 residues. Germline V gene lookup returns CDR1 SGHKS and CDR2 YYEKEE (reference sequence). The library protocol tagged individual cDNA molecules with unique molecular identifiers. TCRdb re-called the 5' RACE reads with MiXCR, one entry per CDR3 protein. The sample lists about 27,000 distinct CDR3 sequences, roughly 5% occurring once. The chain links TRBV5-5 to TRBJ1-1; tentatively, D is TRBD1 (5 bases). Sample: whole blood. The clonotype comes from an adult who was a healthcare worker with PCR-confirmed SARS-CoV-2 infection or an uninfected control (not recorded which). The DNA of the CDR3 is TGTGCCAGCAGCTTGGCTCAGGGCGGCTCCATGAACACTGAAGCTTTCTTT. Protein product: CASSLAQGGSMNTEAFF.